The clone carrying this T cell receptor beta chain appeared a single time. Its matching antigen is unknown. This CDR3 has 16 residues. Trimming shortened V by 4 bases and J by 0 bases, and 10 bases separated the two germline ends. The germline CDR1 and CDR2 sequences are LGHDT and YNNKEL (reference sequence). The patients who served as multiple sclerosis controls were treatment-naive and had stable or active relapsing-remitting disease that fulfilled the revised McDonald criteria. TEMRA cells were enriched by FACS, while CD8+ and CD4+ T cells were obtained through a negative isolation that was performed magnetically. This sample is part of a study of CD8 T cells in Susac syndrome. Study outcomes and limitations: Regarding the TCR sequencing and HLA analysis, the study admitted that a relatively small number of individuals were involved.

With random hexamers, reverse transcription was performed on about 0.5 to 1 ug of RNA. Amplification of TCR beta CDR3 spanned 54 Vbeta and 13 Jbeta via immunoSEQ multiplex PCR. TCRdb reprocessed the immunoSEQ multiplex PCR reads via MiXCR and lists one record per CDR3 protein. The sample includes 95,000 to 150,000 distinct CDR3 sequences, 93% of them seen just once. The J gene is TRBJ1-6, the V gene TRBV3-1, with D unclear. Input material: CD8+ T cells from PBMCs. The receptor's source is a human donor with multiple sclerosis. CDR3 protein: CASSPTMSSYNSPLHF. CDR3 in DNA: TGTGCCAGCAGCCCGACGATGTCCTCCTATAATTCACCCCTCCACTTT.